The 28 T cell receptor beta chains reported below all come from one sample, sequenced in a study of shared clonotypes between healthy human individuals. The method was immunoSEQ multiplex PCR; TCRdb's version includes in-frame clones alone and lacks a portion of them. The table lists under 85,000 clones, about 65% of them singletons. Sequenced sample: memory CD8+ T cells sorted from blood. Sample subset: CD45RO+ cells pooled with CCR7-negative TemRA cells. The receptors stem from a man aged 30-40 years in good health.

This rearrangement joins TRBV5-4 to TRBJ2-2, with 10 bases fitting TRBD2. Trimming removed 4 bases from V and 7 bases from J; junction bases left unmatched: 16. This CDR3 is built from 18 residues. The germline gives CDR1 SGHNT, CDR2 YYREEE (reference sequence). This chain's CDR3 is CASSEPPRLAGAGGELFF. The CDR3 region has the DNA TGTGCCAGCAGCGAGCCCCCCCGGCTAGCGGGAGCCGGCGGGGAGCTGTTTTTT.

This clone was detected many times. Other DNA sequences in the same sample also yield this CDR3. The V call is TRBV9, the J call TRBJ1-1; D unresolved. Germline V gene sequence: CDR1 SGDLS, CDR2 YYNGEE. The CDR3 totals 13 residues. Trimming left V 1 base short and J 1 base short, with 5 bases between. CDR3 DNA: TGTGCCAGCAGCGTATCAGAGAACACTGAAGCTTTCTTT. Protein sequence: CASSVSENTEAFF.

About this clone itself: One base away lies a much larger clone, so this may be a sequencing read error. Other DNA sequences in the sample encode the same CDR3. The rearrangement links TRBV11-2 to TRBJ2-3; tentatively, D is TRBD1 or TRBD2 (6 bases each). The CDR3 spans 12 residues. Germline V gives CDR1 SGHAT, CDR2 FQNNGV. With 5 bases removed from V and 6 bases from J, the gap between germline ends came to 9 bases. The CDR3 nucleotides read TGTGCCAGCAGCCTAGGGGGGGATACGCAGTATTTT. Translating it yields CASSLGGDTQYF.

The rearrangement uses TRBV7-2 and TRBJ1-2; no definite D call. Germline CDR1 SGHTA, CDR2 FQGNSA. The CDR3 spans 13 residues. V was cut by 1 base and J by 8 bases, with 11 bases left in between. CDR3 nucleotides: TGTGCCAGCAGCTTAGGGGAATTAGGAGGCTACACCTTC. Amino acid sequence: CASSLGELGGYTF.

The chain uses TRBV6-6 and TRBJ2-7; a possible D gene is TRBD2 (6 bases). The CDR3 spans 16 residues. Trimming shortened V by 5 bases and J by 1 base, and 18 bases separated the two germline ends. Germline V CDR1 and CDR2: MNHNY, SVGAGI (reference sequence). The CDR3 nucleotides read TGTGCCAGCAGTCCTTCCGATCTAGCGCTATCCTACGAGCAGTACTTC. It yields the protein CASSPSDLALSYEQYF.

Concerning this clone: With a far larger clone one base away, a read error is the likely cause. Other nucleotide sequences from this sample produce the same CDR3. The J gene is TRBJ2-7, the V gene TRBV11-2; 7 bases map to TRBD1. The CDR3 is 15 amino acids. Germline V CDR1 and CDR2: SGHAT, FQNNGV. The CDR3 DNA is TGTGCCAGCAGCTTAGAGGGGGACAGCTCCTACGAACAGTACTTC. Its protein is CASSLEGDSSYEQYF.

This chain uses TRBV29-1 with TRBJ2-5, with 9 bases fitting TRBD1. This CDR3 region has 16 residues. From germline, CDR1 is SQVTM and CDR2 ANQGSEA. V shed 1 base and J 1 base; nucleotides not matched to a gene: 7. The CDR3 nucleotides are TGCAGCGTTGAAGGTGGACAGGGGAAAATCCAAGAGACCCAGTACTTC. Encoded protein: CSVEGGQGKIQETQYF.

This clone was seen just once. The V gene is TRBV27, the J gene TRBJ2-6; 10 bases are shared with TRBD1. The CDR3 has 17 residues. Germline V lookup: CDR1 MNHEY, CDR2 SMNVEV (reference sequence). Trimming removed 6 bases from V and 2 bases from J; junction bases left unmatched: 7. CDR3 protein: CASRRQGALPGANVLTF. CDR3 nucleotides: TGTGCCAGCAGGCGACAGGGGGCGCTCCCTGGGGCCAACGTCCTGACTTTC. The whole variable domain, remainder taken from reference TRBV27 and TRBJ2-6, is EAQVTQNPRYLITVTGKKLTVTCSQNMNHEYMSWYRQDPGLGLRQIYYSMNVEVTDKGDVPEGYKVSRKEKRNFPLILESPSPNQTSLYFCASRRQGALPGANVLTFGAGSRLTVL.

CDR3 nucleotide sequence: TGTGCCAGCAGCCCAACAGGGGGCCTGAGTAACGAGCAGTACTTC. Residues: CASSPTGGLSNEQYF. The chain couples TRBV9 to TRBJ2-7, with 9 bases aligning to TRBD1. Germline CDR1 reads SGDLS; CDR2 reads YYNGEE. The J segment lost 5 bases and the V segment lost 4 bases, leaving 10 bases of the junction unmatched. This CDR3 has 15 residues.

V and J are TRBV9 and TRBJ2-1; D is possibly TRBD2 (6 bases). In germline, CDR1 is SGDLS, CDR2 YYNGEE. The CDR3 runs to 14 residues. With 4 bases removed from V and 2 bases from J, the gap between germline ends came to 10 bases. The CDR3 spells CASSQRTTYNEQFF. The CDR3 bases are TGTGCCAGCAGCCAGCGGACTACCTACAATGAGCAGTTCTTC.

V is TRBV29-1 and J is TRBJ2-2; 10 bases align to TRBD1. The CDR3 length is 14 residues. Unmatched junction bases numbered 5, after V lost 7 bases and J lost 3 bases. CDR1 and CDR2 (germline): SQVTM, ANQGSEA. The CDR3 DNA follows: TGCAGCGGGACAGGGGGAGCGGACACCGGGGAGCTGTTTTTT. As protein: CSGTGGADTGELFF.

V usage is TRBV15 and J usage is TRBJ1-5; D ambiguous. Trimming cost V 0 bases and J 5 bases, with 5 bases left between them. The CDR3 is 13 amino acids. The germline V gene encodes CDR1 LNHNV and CDR2 YYDKDF (reference sequence). The CDR3 DNA is TGTGCCACCAGCAGAGATGGGGATCAGCCCCAGCATTTT. Amino acid sequence: CATSRDGDQPQHF. The entire variable domain, with the rest obtained from reference TRBV15 and TRBJ1-5, is as follows: DAMVIQNPRYQVTQFGKPVTLSCSQTLNHNVMYWYQQKSSQAPKLLFHYYDKDFNNEADTPDNFQSRRPNTSFCFLDIRSPGLGDTAMYLCATSRDGDQPQHFGDGTRLSIL.

V gene TRBV18 combines with J gene TRBJ2-7; D is uncertain. V lost 2 bases, J lost 7 bases, and 15 bases lay in between. CDR3 length: 14 amino acids. The germline V gene encodes CDR1 KGHSH and CDR2 LQKENI. The CDR3 region has the DNA TGTGCCAGCTCACCAGAACGAGCCTTCTGGGAGCAGTACTTC. Its translation is CASSPERAFWEQYF.

This chain connects TRBV19 to TRBJ2-3, with D possibly TRBD2 on 6 matching bases. The CDR3 has 15 amino acids. Germline loops: CDR1 LNHDA, CDR2 SQIVND (reference sequence). V gave up 6 bases and J gave up 0 bases, with 13 bases separating them. The CDR3 nucleotides are TGTGCCAGTAGGGGGCTAGCGACCAGCACAGATACGCAGTATTTT. As protein: CASRGLATSTDTQYF.

The chain is built from TRBV4-3 and TRBJ2-1, with a possible D match to TRBD1 (6 bases). The germline V and J ends were trimmed by 0 bases and 7 bases, with 13 bases remaining between them. Germline V lookup: CDR1 LGHNA, CDR2 YSLEER. The CDR3 consists of 15 residues. CDR3 region: CASSQDIQGRNEQFF. The CDR3, as DNA: TGCGCCAGCAGCCAAGATATACAGGGCAGGAATGAGCAGTTCTTC.

The genes are TRBV6-1 and TRBJ2-5, with D tentatively TRBD2 (6 bases). The CDR3 extends over 14 amino acids. Germline V gene data show CDR1 as MNHNS and CDR2 as SASEGT. V lost 6 bases and J lost 5, with 16 bases in between. The CDR3 loop reads CASSDSGEAETQYF. In DNA, the CDR3 is TGTGCCAGCAGCGATTCGGGAGAGGCGGAGACCCAGTACTTC.

The V and J genes are TRBV14 and TRBJ2-7; unclear D gene. V gave up 5 bases and J gave up 5 bases, with 7 bases separating them. This CDR3 is 11 amino acids long. Germline assignment: CDR1 SGHDN and CDR2 FVKESK. CDR3 residues: CASSNRNEQYF. CDR3 nucleotides: TGTGCCAGCAGCAACCGTAACGAGCAGTACTTC.

The J gene is TRBJ2-1, the V gene TRBV6-6; D gene ambiguous. V was shortened by 1 base and J by 12 bases, with 7 bases between the two germline ends. The CDR3 has 11 residues. The germline V gene has CDR1 MNHNY and CDR2 SVGAGI (reference sequence). The CDR3 reads CASSYFYLQFF. DNA of the CDR3: TGTGCCAGCAGTTACTTCTATCTGCAGTTCTTC.

The chain recombines TRBV18 with TRBJ2-3, with 9 bases that match TRBD2. This CDR3 has 16 amino acids. V was clipped by 6 bases and J by 3 bases; unmatched bases: 10. Germline CDR1 reads KGHSH; CDR2 reads LQKENI. CDR3 nucleotides: TGTGCCAGCTCCCTTCGGGGTAGCGGGAGTACAGATACGCAGTATTTT. Protein: CASSLRGSGSTDTQYF.

The rearrangement joins TRBV6-5 to TRBJ1-1; TRBD1 matches at 7 bases. Trimming at V came to 4 bases and at J to 3 bases, leaving 5 bases not matched to a gene. This CDR3 comprises 14 residues. Germline lookup yields CDR1 MNHEY and CDR2 SVGAGI. Written as DNA, the CDR3 is TGTGCCAGCAGTTCCCCCGGGACAGACACTGAAGCTTTCTTT. Amino acid sequence: CASSSPGTDTEAFF.

This clone was seen at least ten times. The chain employs TRBV11-1 and TRBJ2-7; D not resolved. Trimming cost V 2 bases and J 5 bases, with 13 bases left between them. CDR3 length: 14 amino acids. From germline, CDR1 is SGHAT and CDR2 FQDESV (reference sequence). CDR3 protein: CASSLLTGADEQYF. For the CDR3, the DNA is TGTGCCAGCAGCTTATTAACGGGTGCAGACGAGCAGTACTTC.

The chain recombines TRBV11-2 with TRBJ1-4, with a tentative D call TRBD1 (6 bases). V was pared by 4 bases and J by 4 bases, with 16 bases between. The CDR3 contains 16 residues. Germline loops: CDR1 SGHAT, CDR2 FQNNGV. The CDR3 loop is CASSSPTGRVNEKLFF. DNA for the CDR3: TGTGCCAGCAGCTCTCCCACAGGGCGTGTTAATGAAAAACTGTTTTTT.

This clone has only a few counts. The V and J genes are TRBV2 and TRBJ2-1; 11 nucleotides align to TRBD1. Trimming took 6 bases from V and 7 from J; bases not matched to a gene: 2. This CDR3 is built from 13 residues. Germline CDR1 SNHLY, CDR2 FYNNEI. The CDR3 is CASSGTGGNEQFF. CDR3 bases: TGTGCCAGCAGCGGGACAGGGGGTAATGAGCAGTTCTTC.

In its sample, this clone was seen many times. The gene calls are TRBV6-6 and TRBJ2-2; tentatively, D is TRBD1 (6 bases). Trimming removed 6 bases at V and 4 bases at J, with 18 bases between. The germline V gene has CDR1 MNHNY and CDR2 SVGAGI (reference sequence). This CDR3 is built from 16 residues. Here the CDR3 reads CASSPARSGVTGELFF. CDR3 nucleotide sequence: TGTGCCAGCAGCCCAGCCCGATCAGGGGTCACCGGGGAGCTGTTTTTT.

Turning to this clone: The identical CDR3 is also encoded by other nucleotide sequences in the sample. The rearrangement uses TRBV6-5 and TRBJ2-7; D possibly uses TRBD1 or TRBD2 (6 bases each). The V gene's germline CDR1 is MNHEY and CDR2 SVGAGI. This CDR3 is 13 amino acids long. Trimming left V 6 bases short and J 1 base short, with 10 bases between. DNA of the CDR3: TGTGCCAGCAGCAGAGGGGGGTCCTACGAGCAGTACTTC. Translating it yields CASSRGGSYEQYF.

This clone occurred many times. The chain carries TRBV11-2 and TRBJ2-5; D might be TRBD1 or TRBD2, each matching 5 bases. Trimming stripped 3 bases from V and 4 bases from J, with 18 bases between. CDR3 length: 16 amino acids. From germline, CDR1 is SGHAT and CDR2 FQNNGV. CDR3 region: CASSLPGTPGLETQYF. The CDR3 region has the DNA TGTGCCAGCAGCTTGCCCGGGACGCCGGGGTTAGAGACCCAGTACTTC.

The V gene is TRBV7-9, the J gene TRBJ2-5; TRBD2 matches at 12 bases. Germline values: CDR1 SEHNR, CDR2 FQNEAQ (reference sequence). The length of the CDR3 is 16 residues. V gave up 7 bases and J gave up 5 bases; unmatched junction bases: 11. The CDR3 here is CASTETSGRLFETQYF. CDR3 DNA: TGTGCCAGCACCGAAACTAGCGGGAGGCTATTTGAGACCCAGTACTTC.

Turning to this clone: Since a much larger clone is just one base distant, this may be a read error. The chain uses TRBV11-3 and TRBJ2-3, with D perhaps assigned TRBD1 or TRBD2 (5 bases each). Germline V gene sequence: CDR1 SGHNT, CDR2 YENEEA. This CDR3 is built from 12 residues. V dropped 1 base and J dropped 6 bases, with 5 bases sitting between them. This CDR3 reads CASSLGGDTQYF. The CDR3 DNA follows: TGTGCCAGCAGCTTAGGGGGGGATACGCAGTATTTT.